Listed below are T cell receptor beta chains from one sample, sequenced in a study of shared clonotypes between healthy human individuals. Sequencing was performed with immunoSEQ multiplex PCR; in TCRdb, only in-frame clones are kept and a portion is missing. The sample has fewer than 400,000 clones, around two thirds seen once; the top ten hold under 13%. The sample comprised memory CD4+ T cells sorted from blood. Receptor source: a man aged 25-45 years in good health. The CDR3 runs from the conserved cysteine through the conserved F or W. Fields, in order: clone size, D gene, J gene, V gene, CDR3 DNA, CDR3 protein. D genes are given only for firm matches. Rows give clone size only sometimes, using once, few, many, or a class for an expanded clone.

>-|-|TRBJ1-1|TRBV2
TGTGCCAGCGCTTTGAACCGAGGGGACGGTGAAGCTTTCTTT
CASALNRGDGEAFF
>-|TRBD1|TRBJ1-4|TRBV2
TGTGCCAGCAATCCGGGACAGCGTAATGAAAAACTGTTTTTT
CASNPGQRNEKLFF
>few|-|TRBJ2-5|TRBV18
TGTGCCAGCTCACCGCTTAACAGGGCCCAGGAGACCCAGTACTTC
CASSPLNRAQETQYF
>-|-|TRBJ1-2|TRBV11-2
TGTGCCAGCAGCTTAACGGACCTCTATGGCTACACCTTC
CASSLTDLYGYTF
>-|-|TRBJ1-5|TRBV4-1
TGCGCCAGCAGCCAAGCTGAACAACAATTTCAGCCCCAGCATTTT
CASSQAEQQFQPQHF
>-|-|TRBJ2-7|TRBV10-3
TGTGCCATCAGTGGGGGAGCCTACGACGAGCAGTACTTC
CAISGGAYDEQYF
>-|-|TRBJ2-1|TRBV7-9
TGTGCCAGCAGCCCTACAGGGTCCTACAATGAGCAGTTCTTC
CASSPTGSYNEQFF
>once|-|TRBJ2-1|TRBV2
TGTGCCAGCAGTGACAGACTCTCCTACAATGAGCAGTTCTTC
CASSDRLSYNEQFF
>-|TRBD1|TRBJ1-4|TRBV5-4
TGTGCCAGCAGCAGGGACAGGGGGCGGGAAAAACTGTTTTTT
CASSRDRGREKLFF
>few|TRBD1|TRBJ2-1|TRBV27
TGTGCCAGCAGAAACACAGGGGTATCCTACAATGAGCAGTTCTTC
CASRNTGVSYNEQFF
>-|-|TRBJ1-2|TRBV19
TGTGCCAGTAGTATGGTTTCCTCAGTCTATGGCTACACCTTC
CASSMVSSVYGYTF
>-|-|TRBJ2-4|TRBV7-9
TGTGCCAGCAGCTTAGAGGGCCGTTTCGGATCCAAAAACATTCAGTACTTC
CASSLEGRFGSKNIQYF
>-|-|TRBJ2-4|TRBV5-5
TGTGCCAGCATAGGGGTACCGCTTGCCAAAAACATTCAGTACTTC
CASIGVPLAKNIQYF
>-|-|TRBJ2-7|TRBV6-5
TGTGCCAGCAGTTACTCTGGCTCCGCGGGGTACTTC
CASSYSGSAGYF
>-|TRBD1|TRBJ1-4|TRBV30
TGTGCCTGGAGTCCAGGGGGCCGAAATGAAAAACTGTTTTTT
CAWSPGGRNEKLFF
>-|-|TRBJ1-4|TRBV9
TGTGCCAGCAGCCCCCCAGGGTATGAAAAACTGTTTTTT
CASSPPGYEKLFF
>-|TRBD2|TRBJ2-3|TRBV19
TGTGCCAGTAGTCACCGACTAGCGGGAGTCTCAGATACGCAGTATTTT
CASSHRLAGVSDTQYF
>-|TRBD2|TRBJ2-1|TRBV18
TGTGCCAGCTCACCACTTTTTCTAGCGGGAGGATACAATGAGCAGTTCTTC
CASSPLFLAGGYNEQFF
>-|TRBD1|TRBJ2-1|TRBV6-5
TGTGCCAGCAGCTACACAGGGGCGTCCTCCTACAATGAGCAGTTCTTC
CASSYTGASSYNEQFF
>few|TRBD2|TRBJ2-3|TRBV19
TGTGCCAGTAAGGGGAGACTAGCGGGAGGTCCAGATACGCAGTATTTT
CASKGRLAGGPDTQYF
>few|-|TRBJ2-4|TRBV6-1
TGTGCCAGCAGTGAAGCTCCAATAAGGGGGAGTATAGCCAAAAACATTCAGTACTTC
CASSEAPIRGSIAKNIQYF
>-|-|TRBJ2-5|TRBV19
TGTGCCAGTAGTATACCATCCTCCGGGGTTGTGCCCCAGTACTTC
CASSIPSSGVVPQYF